The rows below give T cell receptor beta chains drawn from one sample of a study of cytomegalovirus exposure and HLA in healthy donors. The data were produced by immunoSEQ multiplex PCR, yet TCRdb's version contains in-frame clones alone and is incomplete. The table shows under 200,000 clones, with approximately 84% occurring only once. Material for sequencing was PBMCs. These receptors were collected from a male donor in good health and CMV-seropositive. The CDR3 runs from the conserved cysteine through the conserved F or W. D genes are given only for firm matches. The listing skips clone size in some rows; elsewhere it reads once, few, many or a size class.

V gene	J gene	clone size	D gene	CDR3 protein	CDR3 DNA
TRBV6-5	TRBJ1-2	NA	TRBD1	CASSSTGQGEAGYTF	TGTGCCAGCAGTTCGACGGGACAGGGGGAGGCTGGCTACACCTTC
TRBV4-3	TRBJ2-3	few	TRBD2	CASSPGTSGIDTQYF	TGCGCCAGCAGCCCCGGGACTAGCGGGATTGATACGCAGTATTTT
TRBV20-1	TRBJ1-4	NA	TRBD1	CSADRGEKLFF	TGCAGTGCTGACAGGGGTGAAAAACTGTTTTTT
TRBV30	TRBJ1-2	once	TRBD1	CAWSVPRTGSYGYTF	TGTGCCTGGAGTGTACCCAGGACAGGGAGCTATGGCTACACCTTC
TRBV27	TRBJ2-5	NA	TRBD2	CASGEVAGVETQYF	TGTGCCAGCGGGGAAGTAGCGGGAGTTGAGACCCAGTACTTC
TRBV5-5	TRBJ1-5	NA	TRBD1	CASSLDRGSQPQHF	TGTGCCAGCAGCTTGGACAGGGGAAGTCAGCCCCAGCATTTT
TRBV14	TRBJ1-1	NA	NA	CASAMAGQNTEAFF	TGTGCCAGCGCTATGGCAGGGCAGAACACTGAAGCTTTCTTT
TRBV5-8	TRBJ2-5	NA	NA	CASSLGTVEVGQYF	TGTGCCAGCAGCTTGGGGACTGTGGAGGTCGGGCAGTACTTC
TRBV6-6	TRBJ1-1	NA	TRBD1	CASSHGTAEAFF	TGTGCCAGCAGCCACGGGACAGCTGAAGCTTTCTTT
TRBV19	TRBJ1-1	NA	NA	CASSFTEHTEAFF	TGTGCCAGTAGTTTTACAGAGCACACTGAAGCTTTCTTT
TRBV19	TRBJ1-1	once	TRBD1	CASSSGQGNTEAFF	TGTGCCAGTAGTTCCGGACAGGGAAACACTGAAGCTTTCTTT
TRBV5-1	TRBJ2-3	NA	NA	CASSPFGSGQIDTQYF	TGCGCCAGCAGCCCGTTTGGTAGCGGCCAAATTGATACGCAGTATTTT
TRBV7-9	TRBJ2-1	NA	TRBD1	CASSLGGQGANEQFF	TGTGCCAGCAGCTTAGGAGGACAGGGGGCTAATGAGCAGTTCTTC
TRBV19	TRBJ1-3	NA	TRBD1	CASSIVTGATGNTIYF	TGTGCCAGTAGTATAGTTACAGGGGCAACTGGAAACACCATATATTTT
TRBV19	TRBJ2-3	NA	TRBD2	CASSIGRWVAGDADTQYF	TGTGCCAGTAGTATAGGAAGGTGGGTAGCGGGAGACGCAGATACGCAGTATTTT
TRBV2	TRBJ2-7	NA	NA	CAIRQSYEQYF	TGTGCCATCCGACAATCCTACGAGCAGTACTTC
TRBV11-3	TRBJ2-7	NA	NA	CASSDALGFSTYEQYF	TGTGCCAGCAGCGATGCCCTCGGATTTAGCACCTACGAGCAGTACTTC
TRBV5-1	TRBJ2-3	once	TRBD1	CASSPAPFRDRGTDTQYF	TGCGCCAGCAGCCCAGCCCCCTTCCGGGACAGGGGCACAGATACGCAGTATTTT
TRBV6-5	TRBJ2-5	NA	NA	CASSPRQSQETQYF	TGTGCCAGCAGTCCACGACAGAGCCAAGAGACCCAGTACTTC
TRBV5-6	TRBJ1-2	few	NA	CASSLGGRNYGYTF	TGTGCCAGCAGCTTGGGGGGGCGCAACTATGGCTACACCTTC
TRBV10-3	TRBJ1-1	NA	NA	CAIRQATDEAFF	TGTGCCATCAGGCAGGCTACAGATGAAGCTTTCTTT
TRBV4-2	TRBJ1-1	NA	TRBD1	CASSQGAGGWNTEAFF	TGTGCCAGCAGCCAAGGGGCAGGGGGCTGGAACACTGAAGCTTTCTTT
TRBV28	TRBJ2-3	NA	NA	CASSSPTQGVDTQYF	TGTGCCAGCAGTTCGCCGACACAGGGAGTAGATACGCAGTATTTT
TRBV7-9	TRBJ2-1	few	TRBD2	CASSFSGSSYNEQFF	TGTGCCAGCAGCTTTAGCGGGAGTTCCTACAATGAGCAGTTCTTC
TRBV5-1	TRBJ1-2	NA	NA	CASSPPGTGDGYTF	TGCGCCAGCAGCCCGCCTGGGACGGGAGATGGCTACACCTTC
TRBV6-4	TRBJ2-3	NA	TRBD2	CASSETSGKSDTQYF	TGTGCCAGCAGTGAAACTAGCGGGAAGTCAGATACGCAGTATTTT
TRBV18	TRBJ2-3	NA	TRBD2	CASSPPAGGSTDTQYF	TGTGCCAGCTCACCCCCAGCGGGAGGAAGCACAGATACGCAGTATTTT
TRBV5-1	TRBJ2-3	NA	TRBD1	CASSLETGRYF	TGCGCCAGCAGCTTGGAGACAGGGAGGTATTTT
TRBV7-8	TRBJ2-7	NA	TRBD2	CASSTRAGGTYEQYF	TGTGCCAGCAGCACACGAGCGGGAGGCACCTACGAGCAGTACTTC
TRBV19	TRBJ1-5	NA	TRBD1	CASSMIRTGGFNQPQHF	TGTGCCAGTAGTATGATTAGGACAGGGGGCTTCAATCAGCCCCAGCATTTT
TRBV2	TRBJ1-2	NA	TRBD1	CASTWPRDRGSSYTF	TGTGCCAGCACCTGGCCTAGGGACAGGGGGTCTTCCTACACCTTC
TRBV7-6	TRBJ2-7	few	TRBD1	CASSHQGAHEQYF	TGTGCCAGCAGCCATCAGGGGGCCCACGAGCAGTACTTC
TRBV13	TRBJ2-1	few	NA	CASSLGIAEQFF	TGTGCCAGCAGCCTCGGGATCGCAGAGCAGTTCTTC
TRBV10-3	TRBJ2-1	NA	TRBD2	CAISGVAGGPDNEQFF	TGTGCCATCAGTGGGGTAGCGGGAGGGCCCGACAATGAGCAGTTCTTC
TRBV27	TRBJ2-7	NA	NA	CASSLTGVSYEQYF	TGTGCCAGCAGTTTGACAGGAGTCTCCTACGAGCAGTACTTC
TRBV10-3	TRBJ2-5	few	NA	CAISFSGAQDQTQYF	TGTGCCATCAGCTTCTCAGGGGCCCAAGATCAGACCCAGTACTTC
TRBV9	TRBJ2-7	NA	TRBD2	CASSPPSGSSYEQYF	TGTGCCAGCAGCCCGCCTAGCGGGAGTTCCTACGAGCAGTACTTC
TRBV5-1	TRBJ2-1	NA	TRBD2	CASSLAARESYNEQFF	TGCGCCAGCAGCTTGGCGGCGCGGGAGTCCTACAATGAGCAGTTCTTC
TRBV13	TRBJ2-7	NA	TRBD1	CASSLSGGEQYF	TGTGCCAGCAGCTTATCAGGGGGCGAGCAGTACTTC
TRBV7-2	TRBJ2-7	NA	TRBD2	CASRRPGTSEYEQYF	TGTGCCAGCAGGCGCCCCGGGACTAGCGAATACGAGCAGTACTTC
TRBV4-1	TRBJ1-4	NA	TRBD1	CASSQAGTGNEKLFF	TGCGCCAGCAGCCAAGCCGGGACAGGTAATGAAAAACTGTTTTTT
TRBV11-3	TRBJ2-1	NA	NA	CASSAPLGGTYNEQFF	TGTGCCAGCAGCGCCCCCCTAGGGGGAACCTACAATGAGCAGTTCTTC
TRBV5-4	TRBJ2-2	NA	TRBD2	CASRQGLAGGTNTGELFF	TGTGCCAGCAGACAGGGACTAGCGGGAGGTACGAACACCGGGGAGCTGTTTTTT
TRBV18	TRBJ1-1	NA	NA	CASSLNRLTRGTEAFF	TGTGCCAGCTCACTTAACCGACTTACAAGGGGCACTGAAGCTTTCTTT
TRBV6-5	TRBJ2-1	NA	TRBD2	CATGAGVEQFF	TGTGCCACCGGAGCGGGAGTTGAGCAGTTCTTC
TRBV28	TRBJ2-6	NA	NA	CASSLSRTFREVAGANVLTF	TGTGCCAGCAGTTTATCCCGCACCTTCAGGGAAGTTGCTGGGGCCAACGTCCTGACTTTC
TRBV29-1	TRBJ2-1	NA	NA	CSVPEARGEQFF	TGCAGCGTCCCAGAGGCCAGGGGTGAGCAGTTCTTC
TRBV6-1	TRBJ1-1	NA	NA	CASGVIRGNTEAFF	TGTGCCAGCGGAGTTATAAGGGGGAACACTGAAGCTTTCTTT